A selection of T cell receptor beta chains follows, all from one sample in a study of shared clonotypes between healthy human individuals. Measured with immunoSEQ multiplex PCR; TCRdb has only the in-frame clones, and not every one. Of about 2.4 million clones detected, roughly 93% appear once; the ten largest clones hold approximately 0.37%. What was sequenced was naive CD4+ T cells from PBMCs. The receptors shown here come from a man between 18 and 29 years old in good health. Some clones in this sample may be carry-over from other donors' samples. The CDR3 runs from the conserved cysteine through the conserved F or W. D genes are given only for firm matches. Clone size, where shown, is once, few, many, or a class for clones that have expanded.

.	.	TRBJ2-2	14	TRBV6-5	CASSYSRNTGELFF	TGTGCCAGCAGTTACTCGAGGAACACCGGGGAGCTGTTTTTT
.	.	TRBJ2-7	16	TRBV5-4	CASSGWEGQHTYEQYF	TGTGCCAGCAGCGGGTGGGAAGGGCAACACACCTACGAGCAGTACTTT
.	.	TRBJ1-3	12	TRBV6-1	CASRTDWNTIYF	TGTGCCAGCAGGACAGATTGGAACACCATATATTTT
once	.	TRBJ1-1	18	TRBV5-3	CARSLERVPTGMNTEAFF	TGTGCCAGAAGCTTGGAGAGGGTTCCGACCGGAATGAACACTGAAGCTTTCTTT
.	TRBD1	TRBJ1-5	16	TRBV28	CASRPPGTGMSGPQHF	TGTGCCAGCAGACCCCCCGGGACAGGGATGTCCGGGCCCCAGCATTTT
.	.	TRBJ2-2	16	TRBV4-1	CASSQTSQTSNGELFF	TGCGCCAGCAGTCAGACGTCGCAGACCTCCAACGGGGAGCTGTTTTTT
.	.	TRBJ2-7	18	TRBV4-1	CASSPSTILGRGSYEQYF	TGCGCCAGCAGCCCAAGCACGATACTAGGAAGGGGCTCCTACGAGCAGTACTTC
.	TRBD2	TRBJ2-1	14	TRBV29-1	CSVELAGTYNEQFF	TGCAGCGTCGAACTAGCGGGAACCTACAATGAGCAGTTCTTC
.	.	TRBJ2-2	14	TRBV11-2	CASSLDRPSGELFF	TGTGCCAGCAGCTTAGATAGGCCCTCCGGGGAGCTGTTTTTT
.	.	TRBJ1-5	12	TRBV28	CASSLRGQPQHF	TGTGCCAGCAGTTTACGAGGTCAGCCCCAGCATTTT
.	TRBD2	TRBJ2-1	15	TRBV27	CASSPSGTSPIEQFF	TGTGCCAGCAGTCCAAGCGGGACTAGCCCAATTGAGCAGTTCTTC
.	.	TRBJ1-2	14	TRBV28	CASSSPGDDYGYTF	TGTGCCAGCAGTTCACCAGGGGACGACTATGGCTACACCTTC
.	.	TRBJ2-1	18	TRBV5-1	CASSLVISDSPAPNVQFF	TGCGCCAGCAGCTTGGTTATCTCGGACTCCCCGGCCCCAAATGTTCAGTTCTTC